A single T cell receptor (beta chain) is shown here with its context. The antigen is not known. Germline V gene sequence: CDR1 SNHLY, CDR2 FYNNEI. This CDR3 is built from 13 residues. V was shortened by 5 bases and J by 6 bases, with 13 bases between the two germline ends. This sample is drawn from a study of chemoradiotherapy in HPV16-positive cancers. Using immunoSEQ multiplex PCR, the repertoire was profiled, and TCRdb retains in-frame clones only, with some absent. The sample carries 20,000 to 25,000 clones, around nine tenths recorded once. Whole-study results and caveats: During treatment, candidate HPV-specific clones and E7-related motifs expanded in tumor.

Sequencing used blood, obtained from a patient who underwent chemoradiotherapy. The chain links TRBV2 to TRBJ1-1; D gene unclear. This receptor was taken from a human donor with HPV-associated anogenital cancer. The CDR3 protein is CASSSGPAPEAFF. The CDR3 nucleotides read TGTGCCAGCAGTTCAGGTCCGGCGCCTGAAGCTTTCTTT.